This T cell receptor (beta chain) stems from a study of cytomegalovirus exposure and HLA in healthy donors. Study-level information: Roughly 85 million unique TCRs from HLA-typed donors made up an early data release.

This CDR3 is built from 12 residues. Germline CDR1 is SGHAT and CDR2 is FQNNGV. Trimming stripped 4 bases from V and 4 bases from J, with 7 bases between. The PCR used 60 Vbeta and 13 Jbeta primers. As processed by the authors: Some 12 million shared chains were among the roughly 80 million unique TCR beta chains that a later analysis counted. Produced via immunoSEQ multiplex PCR; TCRdb's table is partial and in-frame only. The V and J calls and clone size are taken from that table; D and trimming were inferred from the DNA. The sample includes about 140,000 clones, around 80% seen only once; the top ten take 2% to 2.5%.

The chain uses TRBV11-2 and TRBJ1-1, with D hard to call. The sequence came from a man aged 50 to 60 in good health and CMV-seronegative. Sequencing was carried out using PBMCs. The CDR3 region is CASSSLPTEAFF. The CDR3 DNA sequence: TGTGCCAGCAGCTCTCTCCCCACTGAAGCTTTCTTT.